This T cell receptor (beta chain) was retrieved from a study of blood T cells in healthy people across ages (dated by TCRdb to between 2014 and 2017). About the study as a whole: In model experiments, roughly one uniquely barcoded TCR beta cDNA molecule per two T cells was captured by template switching. To avoid experimental bias, donors of different ages were distributed randomly across sequencing lanes. For two donors (one aged 18 to 29 and one aged 80 or older), the study analyzed two additional independent replicas of 1 million unique cDNA reads from the same blood draw. The donors were split into four age groups: young (average about 16 years), middle-aged (over 35), aged (approximately 59) and long-lived (82). To track age-related changes in TCR beta repertoire diversity, the study relied on deep sequencing normalized with unique cDNA molecular identifiers.

What the work shows at the level of the full study, not this receptor alone: Estimates of total diversity based on one million sequenced T cells were considered lower bounds and underestimates. Donor CMV infection status was unknown, potentially confounding age-related changes in expanded clonotypes. Because profiling used bulk unsorted PBMCs, naive and antigen-experienced compartments could not be compared conclusively. Observed TCR beta diversity correlated strongly with the percentage of naive T cells measured by flow cytometry. Observed TCR beta diversity per million T cells fell roughly linearly with age, and a significant reduction was already apparent by age around 44. Compared with the aged group, the long-lived group had more naive CD4+ T cells, fewer expanded clones and increased TCR diversity, suggesting age selection.

Systemically healthy Caucasian individuals from Russia, approximately 39 in total and aged about 6 to 95 years, were included as donors. Each donor gave about 9.8 milliliters of peripheral blood, drawn into EDTA-treated Vacutainer tubes. Ficoll-Paque density-gradient centrifugation was used to isolate PBMCs, with at least 6.5 million per sample. Total RNA was extracted from PBMCs with Trizol reagent, with at least 5.5 micrograms obtained per sample. For every donor, an aliquot of PBMCs went through flow cytometry to measure the percentages of naive CD45RAhigh/CD27high T cells. This clonotype has more than one count but fewer than ten. Its antigen is not yet known. Base qualities are missing; no much larger clone stands one base away. The receptor library was made with 5' RACE. Sequencing relied on an Illumina HiSeq 2500. A second PCR of roughly 7 to 11 cycles was performed with a sample-barcoded 5' primer and a J-beta primer mix. Each TCR beta cDNA molecule received a unique molecular identifier from a template-switch 5' adaptor carrying 12 random nucleotides. Each sample yielded at least 3 million CDR3-containing paired-end reads. The Mint cDNA synthesis kit, primed by a TRBC-specific oligonucleotide, was used to synthesize first-strand cDNA from all RNA. Following uracil-DNA glycosylase treatment, a first 18-cycle PCR with universal primers M1SS and BC2_uni_R was performed on all cDNA. In the authors' own workflow: For normalization, 1 million high-quality reads were randomly selected from each sample, with every read carrying a distinct molecular identifier. Instead of being binned into consensus sequences, reads with shared molecular identifiers were discarded. MiTCR, run with a Q25 quality threshold and the strictest error-elimination algorithm, handled CDR3 identification, clonotype clustering and error correction. A nonparametric unseen species model with Euler transformation was used to estimate lower-bound total TCR beta diversity. TCRdb applied fastp at Q25 and MiXCR to the public reads, then kept only in-frame beta chains. Here each entry gathers all rows of one CDR3 protein and keeps the most common genes and DNA. The authors' filters were not applied to this entry. Within this sample are 1.5 million to 2 million distinct CDR3 sequences, with over 25% of them counted one time only. Jointly, the top ten make up more than 6% of the sample.

V is cut by 2 bases and J by 8 bases, and the space between the germline ends is 12 bases. Spanning cysteine to phenylalanine, the CDR3 consists of 13 amino acids. Just CDR3 DNA is preserved here, 39 bases in frame from base 1. Sequences SEHNR (CDR1) and FQNEAQ (CDR2) are obtained from the germline V gene (reference sequence). The TCR originated in a woman younger than 45 in good health. Sequenced: blood. The chain couples TRBV7-9 to TRBJ1-2; 5 matching bases give a weak D call of TRBD1. The CDR3 loop reads CASSLTGPLGYTF. The DNA sequence is TGTGCCAGCAGCTTAACAGGACCCTTGGGCTACACCTTC. Extended through the reference TRBV7-9 and TRBJ1-2 proteins, this CDR3 yields the full variable domain: DTGVSQNPRHKITKRGQNVTFRCDPISEHNRLYWYRQTLGQGPEFLTYFQNEAQLEKSRLLSDRFSAERPKGSFSTLEIQRTEQGDSAMYLCASSLTGPLGYTFGSGTRLTVV.